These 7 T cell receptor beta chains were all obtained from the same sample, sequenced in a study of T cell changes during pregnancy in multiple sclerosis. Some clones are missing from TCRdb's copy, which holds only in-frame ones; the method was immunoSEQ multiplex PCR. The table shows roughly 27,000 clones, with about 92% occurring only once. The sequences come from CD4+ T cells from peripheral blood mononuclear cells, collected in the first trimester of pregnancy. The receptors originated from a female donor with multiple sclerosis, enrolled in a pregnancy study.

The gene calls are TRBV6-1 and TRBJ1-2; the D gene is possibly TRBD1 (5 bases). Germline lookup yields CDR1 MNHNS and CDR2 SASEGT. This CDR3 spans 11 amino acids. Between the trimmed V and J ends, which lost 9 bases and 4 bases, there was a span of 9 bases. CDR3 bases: TGTGCCAGGACCAGGGTCTATGGCTACACCTTC. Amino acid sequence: CARTRVYGYTF.

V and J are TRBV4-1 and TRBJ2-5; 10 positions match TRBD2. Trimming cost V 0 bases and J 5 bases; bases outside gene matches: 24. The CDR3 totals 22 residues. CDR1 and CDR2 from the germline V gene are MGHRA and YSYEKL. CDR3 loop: CASSQDVVVAGRSGGPGETQYF. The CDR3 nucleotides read TGCGCCAGCAGCCAAGATGTAGTGGTTGCTGGACGTAGCGGGGGGCCGGGGGAGACCCAGTACTTC.

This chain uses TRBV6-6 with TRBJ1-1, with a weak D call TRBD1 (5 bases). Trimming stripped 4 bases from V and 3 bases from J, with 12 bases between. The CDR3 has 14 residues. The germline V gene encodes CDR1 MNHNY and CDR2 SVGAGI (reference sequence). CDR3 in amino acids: CASSFQGTYTEAFF. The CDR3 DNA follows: TGTGCCAGCAGTTTCCAGGGAACCTACACTGAAGCTTTCTTT.

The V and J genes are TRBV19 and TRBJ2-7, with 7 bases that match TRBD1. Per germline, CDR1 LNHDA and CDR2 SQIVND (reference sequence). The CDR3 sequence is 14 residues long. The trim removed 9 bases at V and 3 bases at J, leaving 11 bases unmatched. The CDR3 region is CASRRGSADYEQYF. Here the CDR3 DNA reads TGTGCCAGCCGCAGGGGGTCAGCGGACTACGAGCAGTACTTC.

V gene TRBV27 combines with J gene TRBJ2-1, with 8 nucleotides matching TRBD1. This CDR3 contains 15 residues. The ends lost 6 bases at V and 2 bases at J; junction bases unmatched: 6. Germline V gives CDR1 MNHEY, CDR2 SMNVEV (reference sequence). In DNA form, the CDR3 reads TGTGCCAGCAGAGCTATGACAGGGGCCTACAATGAGCAGTTCTTC. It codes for CASRAMTGAYNEQFF.

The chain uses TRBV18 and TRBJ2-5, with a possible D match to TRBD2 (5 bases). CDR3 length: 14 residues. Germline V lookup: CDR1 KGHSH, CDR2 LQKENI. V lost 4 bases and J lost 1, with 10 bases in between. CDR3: CASSLGGFQETQYF. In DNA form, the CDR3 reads TGTGCCAGCTCACTAGGAGGTTTCCAAGAGACCCAGTACTTC.

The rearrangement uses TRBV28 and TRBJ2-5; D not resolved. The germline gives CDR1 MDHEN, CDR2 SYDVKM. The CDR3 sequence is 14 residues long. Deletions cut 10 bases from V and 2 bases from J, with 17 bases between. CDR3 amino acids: CATEDPRAQETQYF. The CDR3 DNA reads TGTGCCACTGAGGATCCGAGAGCGCAAGAGACCCAGTACTTC. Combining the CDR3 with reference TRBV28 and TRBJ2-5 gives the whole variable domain DVKVTQSSRYLVKRTGEKVFLECVQDMDHENMFWYRQDPGLGLRLIYFSYDVKMKEKGDIPEGYSVSREKKERFSLILESASTNQTSMYLCATEDPRAQETQYFGPGTRLLVL.